The entry below gives a single TCR beta chain sequence along with its context. The target antigen is unknown. Indicated time point: week 11, during vaccination. In the vaccine, a single dose held 300 ug of the mutant IDH1 20-mer peptide, along with topical imiquimod. Every donor had a new WHO grade 3 or 4 astrocytoma that was IDH1-mutant, with loss of nuclear ATRX. Generated by immunoSEQ multiplex PCR, the TCRdb table keeps only in-frame clones and is missing some. The table records about 66,000 clones, approximately 84% of them present only once. Germline V gene sequence: CDR1 MNHEY, CDR2 SMNVEV (reference sequence). This CDR3 has 12 amino acids. Trimming pared 3 bases from V and 7 bases from J, leaving 9 bases between. This entry comes from a study of a mutant IDH1 vaccine in newly diagnosed glioma. Study overall: In weeks 1, 3, 5, 7, 11, 15, 19 and 23, patients were immunized, eight times in all. Vaccination followed radiotherapy alone by 4-6 weeks, or accompanied temozolomide cycles. Prior therapy was radiotherapy, temozolomide, or both; most received both.

The input for sequencing was PBMCs, taken from a glioma patient whose treatment included an IDH1 peptide vaccine. This chain links TRBV27 with TRBJ1-1; D is possibly TRBD1 (6 bases). This TCR came from a woman aged 50 to 60 with glioma. CDR3 protein: CASSFTGNEAFF. The CDR3 nucleotides are TGTGCCAGCAGTTTCACAGGGAATGAAGCTTTCTTT.